These 28 T cell receptor beta chains were sequenced from one sample in a study of shared clonotypes between healthy human individuals (dated by TCRdb to about 2020). Library construction relied on the immunoSEQ multiplex PCR assay. Not all clones reach the TCRdb copy of this immuneACCESS table, which keeps in-frame sequences only. Checked studies attribute under half of the gap to unresolved V genes and leave the rest unexplained. The sample yields roughly 1,500,000 clones; approximately 98.5% were counted once. The ten biggest clones cover approximately 0.4% of the sample. The source material was naive CD4+ T cells sorted from blood. The sample's cell subset or site label, in plain terms: CD45RA+ positively selected. These TCRs come from a young man in good health.

The chain recombines TRBV5-1 with TRBJ2-3; D remains unclear. V lost 5 bases and J lost 2, with 15 bases in between. The CDR3 contains 15 residues. Germline V gene lookup returns CDR1 SGHRS and CDR2 YFSETQ. CDR3 coding DNA: TGCGCCAGCAGGGTGCTTGGAGTTTCCACAGATACGCAGTATTTT. Protein: CASRVLGVSTDTQYF.

The genes are TRBV6-1 and TRBJ1-1; TRBD1 matches 7 bases. CDR1 is MNHNS, CDR2 SASEGT, per germline. This CDR3 has 13 amino acids. The trim removed 5 bases at V and 5 bases at J, leaving 5 bases unmatched. The CDR3 nucleotides are TGTGCCAGCAGTCTCAGGGGGGGGACTGAAGCTTTCTTT. Residues: CASSLRGGTEAFF.

The genes are TRBV15 and TRBJ1-1, with D unresolved. This CDR3 contains 15 residues. V dropped 0 bases and J dropped 5 bases, with 13 bases sitting between them. Germline V lookup: CDR1 LNHNV, CDR2 YYDKDF (reference sequence). CDR3 nucleotides: TGTGCCACCAGCAGAGATACCGGGTATAGGACTGAAGCTTTCTTT. This translates into CATSRDTGYRTEAFF. The full variable domain, completed using reference TRBV15 and TRBJ1-1, is DAMVIQNPRYQVTQFGKPVTLSCSQTLNHNVMYWYQQKSSQAPKLLFHYYDKDFNNEADTPDNFQSRRPNTSFCFLDIRSPGLGDTAMYLCATSRDTGYRTEAFFGQGTRLTVV.

The gene calls are TRBV5-1 and TRBJ1-1, with D perhaps matching TRBD1 (6 bases). The germline V gene encodes CDR1 SGHRS and CDR2 YFSETQ. The V gene lost 3 bases and the J gene lost 3 bases, with 15 bases spanning the gap. The CDR3 is made up of 15 amino acids. This CDR3 is CASSWRGSIDTEAFF. The CDR3 bases are TGCGCCAGCAGCTGGAGGGGGTCGATCGACACTGAAGCTTTCTTT. Full variable domain (missing parts from reference TRBV5-1 and TRBJ1-1): KAGVTQTPRYLIKTRGQQVTLSCSPISGHRSVSWYQQTPGQGLQFLFEYFSETQRNKGNFPGRFSGRQFSNSRSEMNVSTLELGDSALYLCASSWRGSIDTEAFFGQGTRLTVV.

The chain recombines TRBV10-3 with TRBJ2-1, with D hard to call. The CDR3 contains 14 residues. In germline, CDR1 is ENHRY, CDR2 SYGVKD. Trimming removed 4 bases at V and 4 bases at J, with 11 bases between. As DNA, the CDR3 is TGTGCCATCAGTGGCCCTCAGGATTACAATGAGCAGTTCTTC. This codes for CAISGPQDYNEQFF.

The rearrangement links TRBV9 to TRBJ1-1; D gene unclear. The CDR3 totals 15 residues. The ends were cut back, 0 bases at V and 0 bases at J, with 9 bases in the middle. Per the germline V gene, CDR1 is SGDLS and CDR2 is YYNGEE. CDR3 protein: CASSVAGRMNTEAFF. The CDR3 DNA is TGTGCCAGCAGCGTAGCCGGACGCATGAACACTGAAGCTTTCTTT.

The J gene is TRBJ2-7, the V gene TRBV27; the match to TRBD2 covers 7 bases. Germline lookup yields CDR1 MNHEY and CDR2 SMNVEV (reference sequence). The CDR3 has 15 amino acids. The junction had 11 bases not matched to a gene; V was cut back by 5 bases and J by 4 bases. This chain's CDR3 is CASSPQGRREYEQYF. In nucleotides, the CDR3 is TGTGCCAGCAGTCCGCAAGGACGGCGGGAGTACGAGCAGTACTTC.

CDR3 bases: TGTGCCAGCAGCTCCTCGGGCGGTTTGGGGGACTCGCGGAACGAGCAGTACTTC. It codes for CASSSSGGLGDSRNEQYF. The chain links TRBV7-9 to TRBJ2-7, with a tentative D call TRBD2 (6 bases). Germline V gene data show CDR1 as SEHNR and CDR2 as FQNEAQ (reference sequence). V dropped 4 bases and J dropped 5 bases, with 27 bases sitting between them. This CDR3 is 18 amino acids long. The variable domain in full, with the rest retrieved from reference TRBV7-9 and TRBJ2-7, is DTGVSQNPRHKITKRGQNVTFRCDPISEHNRLYWYRQTLGQGPEFLTYFQNEAQLEKSRLLSDRFSAERPKGSFSTLEIQRTEQGDSAMYLCASSSSGGLGDSRNEQYFGPGTRLTVT.

The chain employs TRBV9 and TRBJ2-2; tentatively, D is TRBD2 (5 bases). Looked up from germline, CDR1 is SGDLS and CDR2 is YYNGEE. V lost 0 bases to trimming and J lost 4 bases, with 13 bases between them. CDR3 length: 16 residues. In DNA form, the CDR3 reads TGTGCCAGCAGCGTAGCTACGAGGGCGGCCACCGGGGAGCTGTTTTTT. This gives the protein CASSVATRAATGELFF.

The chain carries TRBV29-1 and TRBJ2-1; no definite D call. This CDR3 comprises 15 residues. V lost 4 bases to trimming and J lost 1 base, with 14 bases between them. Germline CDR1 and CDR2: SQVTM and ANQGSEA. CDR3 nucleotides: TGCAGCGTTGTCCTTCCTCTGCCTTCCTACAATGAGCAGTTCTTC. Protein product: CSVVLPLPSYNEQFF.

This chain links TRBV7-2 with TRBJ2-5; the D is unclear. Germline V gene data show CDR1 as SGHTA and CDR2 as FQGNSA. CDR3 size: 12 residues. V was trimmed by 5 bases and J by 4 bases, leaving 8 bases between them. The CDR3 DNA sequence: TGTGCCAGCAGCATGCCCCTAGAGACCCAGTACTTC. It is translated as CASSMPLETQYF.

The chain links TRBV15 to TRBJ2-5, with TRBD2 identical over 7 bases. This CDR3 spans 16 amino acids. V lost 0 bases, J lost 4 bases, and 8 bases stayed unmatched. CDR1 is LNHNV, CDR2 YYDKDF, per germline (reference sequence). CDR3 protein: CATSRDGRESPETQYF. The CDR3 DNA is TGTGCCACCAGCAGAGATGGGCGGGAGTCACCAGAGACCCAGTACTTC.

The chain joins TRBV28 to TRBJ2-1; TRBD2 aligns across 8 bases. V trimming: 4 bases; J trimming: 1 base; junction bases outside the gene matches: 12. The CDR3 contains 18 residues. Germline V lookup: CDR1 MDHEN, CDR2 SYDVKM. The CDR3 sequence: CASSSPGGLAGSYNEQFF. The CDR3, as DNA: TGTGCCAGCAGTTCCCCCGGGGGGCTAGCGGGTTCCTACAATGAGCAGTTCTTC.

The chain employs TRBV5-1 and TRBJ2-5; a weak D match, TRBD2 (5 bases). Germline loops: CDR1 SGHRS, CDR2 YFSETQ. The CDR3 loop spans 16 amino acids. V lost 2 bases, J lost 0 bases, and 14 bases lay in between. CDR3 sequence: CASSFGSRDHQETQYF. The CDR3 DNA is TGCGCCAGCAGCTTCGGCAGTCGGGATCACCAAGAGACCCAGTACTTC.

This chain links TRBV19 with TRBJ2-7; perhaps TRBD1 as D (6 bases). V lost 3 bases and J lost 3, with 9 bases in between. CDR1 LNHDA and CDR2 SQIVND come from the germline V gene (reference sequence). The CDR3 length is 13 residues. The CDR3 bases are TGTGCCAGTAGTATCACGGGACACTACGAGCAGTACTTC. Translating gives CASSITGHYEQYF.

This chain connects TRBV2 to TRBJ2-7; 9 bases are shared with TRBD1. V dropped 3 bases and J dropped 6; count of bases not matched to a gene: 6. The CDR3 contains 14 residues. CDR1 is SNHLY and CDR2 is FYNNEI in the germline V gene. This CDR3 is CASSDMDRGAEQYF. CDR3 nucleotide sequence: TGTGCCAGCAGTGACATGGACAGGGGCGCCGAGCAGTACTTC.

This chain links TRBV15 with TRBJ2-3; the match to TRBD2 covers 8 bases. J lost 0 bases, V lost 1 base, and 9 bases had no gene match. This CDR3 has 18 amino acids. Germline CDR1 LNHNV, CDR2 YYDKDF (reference sequence). The CDR3 nucleotides read TGTGCCACCAGCAGAGGTGGACTAGCCGAATTCAGCACAGATACGCAGTATTTT. It encodes CATSRGGLAEFSTDTQYF.

This chain joins TRBV6-6 and TRBJ2-1; 9 positions agree with TRBD1. J gave up 7 bases and V 6 bases, and 10 bases lay outside the gene matches. This CDR3 is 15 amino acids long. Germline values: CDR1 MNHNY, CDR2 SVGAGI (reference sequence). The CDR3 DNA sequence: TGTGCCAGCAGGCAACCGGGACAGGGAGGTAATGAGCAGTTCTTC. This gives the protein CASRQPGQGGNEQFF.

The rearrangement uses TRBV7-9 and TRBJ2-7; D not resolved. The germline gives CDR1 SEHNR, CDR2 FQNEAQ (reference sequence). Trimming took off 6 bases at V and 1 base at J, with 13 bases between the two ends. The CDR3 sequence is 14 residues long. In DNA, the CDR3 is TGTGCCAGCAGTAGAGCCCAGAGGTCCTACGAGCAGTACTTC. Translated: CASSRAQRSYEQYF.

V gene TRBV18 combines with J gene TRBJ1-2, with D unresolved. V lost 4 bases to trimming and J lost 0 bases, with 21 bases between them. The CDR3 runs 18 residues. The germline CDR1 and CDR2 sequences are KGHSH and LQKENI. The CDR3 spells CASSQNFVGQRTNYGYTF. The CDR3 DNA reads TGTGCCAGCTCACAAAATTTTGTTGGGCAGAGAACTAACTATGGCTACACCTTC.

This chain links TRBV5-1 with TRBJ2-2; tentatively, D is TRBD2 (6 bases). CDR1 is SGHRS, CDR2 YFSETQ, per germline. The CDR3 consists of 14 residues. V lost 1 base, J lost 7 bases, and 11 bases lay in between. The CDR3 DNA follows: TGCGCCAGCAGCTTGTCCGGGGGTGGCGGGGAGCTGTTTTTT. This translates into CASSLSGGGGELFF.

The V and J genes are TRBV5-4 and TRBJ2-3; TRBD2 aligns across 12 bases. CDR3 length: 15 residues. Unmatched junction bases numbered 6, after V lost 4 bases and J lost 6 bases. Looked up from germline, CDR1 is SGHNT and CDR2 is YYREEE (reference sequence). The CDR3 region is CASSTPTSGRDTQYF. CDR3 bases: TGTGCCAGCAGCACCCCCACTAGCGGGAGGGATACGCAGTATTTT.

V gene TRBV7-2 combines with J gene TRBJ2-3; D gene ambiguous. V was pared by 6 bases and J by 2 bases, with 6 bases between. CDR1 SGHTA and CDR2 FQGNSA come from the germline V gene. The CDR3 contains 12 residues. CDR3: CASRIDTDTQYF. DNA for the CDR3: TGTGCCAGCAGGATCGACACAGATACGCAGTATTTT.

The CDR3 sequence: CSVERSGIGLETQYF. DNA of the CDR3: TGCAGCGTTGAACGCAGCGGGATTGGGCTCGAGACCCAGTACTTC. The rearrangement joins TRBV29-1 to TRBJ2-5; 7 bases are a match to TRBD2. The trim removed 2 bases at V and 5 bases at J, leaving 11 bases unmatched. Germline assignment: CDR1 SQVTM and CDR2 ANQGSEA. CDR3 length equals 15 residues.

This chain joins TRBV10-2 and TRBJ2-5; 8 bases match TRBD1. The CDR3 length is 12 residues. The V gene's germline CDR1 is WSHSY and CDR2 SAAADI. The trim removed 6 bases at V and 7 bases at J, leaving 4 bases unmatched. The CDR3 DNA reads as TGCGCCAGCAGGCAGACAGGGGTGACCCAGTACTTC. The encoded protein is CASRQTGVTQYF.

CDR3 coding DNA: TGCGCCAGCAGACACGCGGGTGAAAAACTGTTTTTT. Amino acids: CASRHAGEKLFF. This sequence joins TRBV5-1 and TRBJ1-4; D is unresolved. This CDR3 has 12 amino acids. The V gene lost 5 bases and the J gene lost 7 bases, with 9 bases spanning the gap. Germline V lookup: CDR1 SGHRS, CDR2 YFSETQ.

The chain uses TRBV10-1 and TRBJ1-2; D is undetermined. V lost 3 bases and J lost 6, with 11 bases in between. The germline CDR1 and CDR2 sequences are WNHNN and SYGVQD (reference sequence). The CDR3 is 13 amino acids. The CDR3 sequence: CASSDGFGDGYTF. The CDR3 DNA is TGCGCCAGCAGTGATGGTTTCGGGGATGGCTACACCTTC.

J is TRBJ1-5 and V is TRBV28; D remains unclear. The V end was cut by 1 base, the J end by 9 bases, with 10 bases between. The CDR3 contains 13 residues. Germline-derived CDR1 and CDR2 are MDHEN and SYDVKM. As DNA, the CDR3 is TGTGCCAGCAGTTTATTAGCCTTAGGGCCCCAGCATTTT. It translates to CASSLLALGPQHF.